A single sample is the source of the 8 T cell receptor beta chains below, sequenced in a study of blood T cell repertoires in COVID-19. Sequencing used immunoSEQ multiplex PCR; TCRdb keeps in-frame clones, though not all of them. Of 150,000 to 250,000 clones in the sample, 94% were seen once. The sample comprised peripheral blood. Receptor source: a man aged 30 to 39 with COVID-19, enrolled during active disease.

V and J are TRBV29-1 and TRBJ2-7; D is possibly TRBD1 (6 bases). Germline values: CDR1 SQVTM, CDR2 ANQGSEA. The CDR3 contains 11 residues. V lost 7 bases and J lost 5, with 12 bases in between. DNA of the CDR3: TGCAGCGCTGGGGGCTTGCACGAGCAGTACTTC. It specifies CSAGGLHEQYF.

The rearrangement joins TRBV19 to TRBJ1-1; tentatively, D is TRBD1 (5 bases). CDR1 LNHDA and CDR2 SQIVND come from the germline V gene (reference sequence). V was cut by 6 bases and J by 6 bases, with 11 bases left in between. The CDR3 extends over 12 amino acids. DNA of the CDR3: TGTGCCAGTAGGGGGCGGATCGCTGAAGCTTTCTTT. It is translated as CASRGRIAEAFF.

The CDR3 region is CASSQGEAVPNEQFF. The DNA of the CDR3 is TGCGCCAGCAGCCAAGGCGAAGCCGTTCCGAATGAGCAGTTCTTC. The chain combines TRBV4-1 with TRBJ2-1, with D hard to call. Deletions cut 1 base from V and 7 bases from J, with 14 bases between. CDR1 and CDR2 from the germline V gene are MGHRA and YSYEKL. The CDR3 runs to 15 residues.

This chain joins TRBV10-3 and TRBJ2-7; TRBD2 aligns across 10 bases. The CDR3 has 14 amino acids. The germline CDR1 and CDR2 sequences are ENHRY and SYGVKD. V shed 7 bases and J 5 bases; nucleotides not matched to a gene: 8. The CDR3 coding sequence is TGTGCCATCATGAACCTAGCGGGGGACCACGAGCAGTACTTC. Translating gives CAIMNLAGDHEQYF.

This clone has only one observation. The chain employs TRBV7-3 and TRBJ1-6; TRBD1 matches at 7 bases. After removal of 0 bases from V and 6 bases from J, the junction contained 5 bases not matched to a gene. There are 16 residues in the CDR3. CDR1 and CDR2 (germline): SGHTA, FQGTGA. The CDR3 spells CASSLTGPGGNSPLHF. The CDR3 bases are TGTGCCAGCAGCTTAACGGGGCCAGGGGGTAATTCACCCCTCCACTTT.

The chain is built from TRBV4-1 and TRBJ2-1; D might be TRBD2 (6 bases). With 1 base removed from V and 6 bases from J, the gap between germline ends came to 25 bases. This CDR3 is built from 19 residues. The germline gives CDR1 MGHRA, CDR2 YSYEKL. The CDR3 loop is CASSQVKVIGTLFFNEQFF. CDR3 in DNA: TGCGCCAGCAGCCAAGTTAAGGTCATCGGGACTCTCTTCTTCAATGAGCAGTTCTTC.

The J gene is TRBJ2-5, the V gene TRBV4-1, with D tentatively TRBD2 (6 bases). Germline-derived CDR1 and CDR2 are MGHRA and YSYEKL. The CDR3 has 14 residues. V gave up 5 bases and J gave up 1 base, with 11 bases separating them. The CDR3: CASSAPTSQETQYF. CDR3 bases: TGCGCCAGCAGCGCGCCGACTAGCCAAGAGACCCAGTACTTC.

This chain joins TRBV12-3 or TRBV12-4 and TRBJ1-4; D unclear. With 6 bases removed from V and 4 bases from J, the gap between germline ends came to 6 bases. The CDR3 contains 12 residues. CDR3: CASSDNNEKLFF. DNA for the CDR3: TGTGCCAGCAGCGACAATAATGAAAAACTGTTTTTT.